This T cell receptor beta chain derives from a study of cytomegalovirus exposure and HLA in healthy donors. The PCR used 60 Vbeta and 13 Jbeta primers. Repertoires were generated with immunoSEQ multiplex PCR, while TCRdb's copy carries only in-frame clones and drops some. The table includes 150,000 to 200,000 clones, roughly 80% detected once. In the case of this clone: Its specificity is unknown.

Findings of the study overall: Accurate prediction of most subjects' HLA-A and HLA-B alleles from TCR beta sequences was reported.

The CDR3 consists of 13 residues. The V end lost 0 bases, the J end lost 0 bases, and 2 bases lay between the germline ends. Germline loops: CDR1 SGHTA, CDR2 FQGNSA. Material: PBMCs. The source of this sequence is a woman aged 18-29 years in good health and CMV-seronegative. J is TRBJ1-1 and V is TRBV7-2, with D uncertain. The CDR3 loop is CASSLAMNTEAFF. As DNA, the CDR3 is TGTGCCAGCAGCTTAGCTATGAACACTGAAGCTTTCTTT.